The clone carrying this TCR beta chain was found a few times. The time point was: blood at routine non-recurrence follow-up after resection. Whole RNA came from tumor, nontumor lung or frozen PBMC and was sequenced without being sorted. The V gene's germline CDR1 is SNHLY and CDR2 FYNNEI. The CDR3 extends over 15 amino acids. V shed 4 bases, J shed 2 bases, and the junction held 5 bases outside the gene matches. TCRdb used MiXCR to reprocess the 5' RACE reads, holding one entry per CDR3 protein. This sample has 25,000 to 35,000 distinct CDR3 sequences, with 5% to 6.5% found just once. The sample belongs to a study of spatial heterogeneity in lung cancer.

The sequencing used PBMCs, collected at follow-up. The rearrangement joins TRBV2 to TRBJ1-2; 9 nucleotides agree with TRBD1. The TCR was taken from a female donor with early-stage non-small cell lung cancer. In DNA form, the CDR3 reads TGTGCCAGCAGTGCTTCAGGACAGGGGAACTATGGCTACACCTTC. Its translation: CASSASGQGNYGYTF.